This TCR beta chain was sequenced in a study of PD-1 blockade in classical Hodgkin lymphoma. The study, taken as a whole, reports: Complete responders' baseline diversity resembled that of newly diagnosed patients.

The CDR3 consists of 14 residues. Germline values: CDR1 SGHRS, CDR2 YFSETQ. V lost 5 bases and J lost 0, with 11 bases in between. Concerning this clone itself: Its target is unknown.

Each patient's relapse followed autologous stem cell transplantation, and brentuximab vedotin exposure varied. Sequencing used immunoSEQ multiplex PCR; TCRdb keeps in-frame clones, though not all of them. The profile shows roughly 55,000 clones, over 75% of them singletons. V is TRBV5-1 and J is TRBJ2-5; TRBD1 is a possible D gene (5 bases). The receptor was derived from a human donor with classical Hodgkin lymphoma. The sequenced sample was peripheral blood mononuclear cells (PBMCs), obtained at baseline. CDR3 sequence: CASRGEMYQETQYF. In DNA, the CDR3 is TGCGCCAGCAGAGGGGAAATGTACCAAGAGACCCAGTACTTC.